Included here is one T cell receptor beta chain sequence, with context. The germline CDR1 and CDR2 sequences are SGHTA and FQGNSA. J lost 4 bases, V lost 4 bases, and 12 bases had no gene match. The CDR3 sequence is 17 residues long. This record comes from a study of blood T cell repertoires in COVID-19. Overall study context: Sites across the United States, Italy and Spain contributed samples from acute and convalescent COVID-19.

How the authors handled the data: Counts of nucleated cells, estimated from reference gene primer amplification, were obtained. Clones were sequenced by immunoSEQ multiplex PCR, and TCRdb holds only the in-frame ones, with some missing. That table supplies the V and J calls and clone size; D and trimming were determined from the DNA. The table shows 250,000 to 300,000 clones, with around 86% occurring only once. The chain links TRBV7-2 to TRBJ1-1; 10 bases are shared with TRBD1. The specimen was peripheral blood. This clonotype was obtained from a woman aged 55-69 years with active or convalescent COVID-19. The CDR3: CASSSGTGVPWSTEAFF. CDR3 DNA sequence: TGTGCCAGCAGCTCCGGGACAGGGGTACCTTGGAGCACTGAAGCTTTCTTT.